This T cell receptor (beta chain) emerged from a study of OX40 agonist ivuxolimab in advanced cancers. Background on the study: Checkpoint inhibitors had been given previously to under 50% of patients.

The method was immunoSEQ multiplex PCR; TCRdb's version includes in-frame clones alone and lacks a portion of them. Here the sample spans 48,000 or so clones, around 94% being singletons. The trim removed 5 bases at V and 2 bases at J, leaving 5 bases unmatched. Germline V gene lookup returns CDR1 SGHVS and CDR2 FQNEAQ. The CDR3 spans 15 residues. The chain carries TRBV7-8 and TRBJ2-7; TRBD2 matches 11 bases. The material sequenced was CD4+ or CD8+ T cells sorted from blood, taken in a trial of the OX40 agonist ivuxolimab. This receptor was identified in an adult with an advanced solid tumor such as melanoma, head and neck, liver or kidney cancer. CDR3 nucleotide sequence: TGTGCCAGCAGCCCAAGGGGACTAGCGGCCTACGAGCAGTACTTC. Translated, it gives CASSPRGLAAYEQYF.